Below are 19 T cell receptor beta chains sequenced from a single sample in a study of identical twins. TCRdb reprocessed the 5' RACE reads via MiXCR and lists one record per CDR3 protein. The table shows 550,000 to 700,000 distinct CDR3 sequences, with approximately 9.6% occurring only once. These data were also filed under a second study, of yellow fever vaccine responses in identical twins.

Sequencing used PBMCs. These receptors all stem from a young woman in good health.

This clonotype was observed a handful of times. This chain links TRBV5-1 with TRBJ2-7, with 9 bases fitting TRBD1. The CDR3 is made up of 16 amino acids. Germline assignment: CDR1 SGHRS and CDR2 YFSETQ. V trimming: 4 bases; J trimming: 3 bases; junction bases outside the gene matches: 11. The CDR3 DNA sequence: TGCGCCAGCAGCCGTTTAGTAGGACAGGGGATCTACGAGCAGTACTTC. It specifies CASSRLVGQGIYEQYF. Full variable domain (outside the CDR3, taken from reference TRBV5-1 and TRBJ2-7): KAGVTQTPRYLIKTRGQQVTLSCSPISGHRSVSWYQQTPGQGLQFLFEYFSETQRNKGNFPGRFSGRQFSNSRSEMNVSTLELGDSALYLCASSRLVGQGIYEQYFGPGTRLTVT.

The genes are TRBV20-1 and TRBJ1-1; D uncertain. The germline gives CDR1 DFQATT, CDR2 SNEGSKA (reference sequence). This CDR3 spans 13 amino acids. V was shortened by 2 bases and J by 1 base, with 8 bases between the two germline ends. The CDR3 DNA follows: TGCAGTGCTAGACAGGACCCGAACACTGAAGCTTTCTTT. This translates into CSARQDPNTEAFF.

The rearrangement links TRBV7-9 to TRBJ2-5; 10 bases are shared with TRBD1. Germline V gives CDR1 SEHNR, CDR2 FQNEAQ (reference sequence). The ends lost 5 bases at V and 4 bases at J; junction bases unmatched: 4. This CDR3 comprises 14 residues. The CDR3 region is CASSGRTGGETQYF. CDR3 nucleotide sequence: TGTGCCAGCAGCGGGCGGACAGGGGGAGAGACCCAGTACTTC.

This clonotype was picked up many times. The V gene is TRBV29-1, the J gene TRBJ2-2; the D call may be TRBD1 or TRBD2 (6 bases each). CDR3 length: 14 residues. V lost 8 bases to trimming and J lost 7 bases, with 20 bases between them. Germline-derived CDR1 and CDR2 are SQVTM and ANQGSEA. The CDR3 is CSSTLGGRGGELFF. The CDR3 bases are TGCAGCTCAACCCTGGGGGGCAGGGGCGGGGAGCTGTTTTTT.

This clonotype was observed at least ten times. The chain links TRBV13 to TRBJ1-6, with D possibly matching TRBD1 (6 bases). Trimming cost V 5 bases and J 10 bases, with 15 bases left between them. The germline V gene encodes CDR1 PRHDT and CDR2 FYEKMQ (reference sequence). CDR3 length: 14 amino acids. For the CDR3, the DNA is TGTGCCAGCAGCGCCAGACAGGAGCTCTCACCCCTCCACTTT. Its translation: CASSARQELSPLHF.

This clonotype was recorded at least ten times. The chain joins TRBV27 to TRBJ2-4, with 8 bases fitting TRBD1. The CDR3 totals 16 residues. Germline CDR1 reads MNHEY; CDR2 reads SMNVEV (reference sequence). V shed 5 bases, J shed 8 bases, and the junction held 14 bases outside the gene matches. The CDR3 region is CASSTPPGQGADIQYF. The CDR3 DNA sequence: TGTGCCAGCAGTACTCCTCCCGGGCAGGGGGCGGACATTCAGTACTTC.

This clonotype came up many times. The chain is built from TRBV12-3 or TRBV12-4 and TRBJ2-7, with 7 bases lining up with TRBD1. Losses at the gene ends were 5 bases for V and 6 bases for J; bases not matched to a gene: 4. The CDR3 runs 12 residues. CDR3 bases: TGTGCCAGCAGTCCGACAGGGATCGAGCAGTACTTC. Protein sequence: CASSPTGIEQYF.

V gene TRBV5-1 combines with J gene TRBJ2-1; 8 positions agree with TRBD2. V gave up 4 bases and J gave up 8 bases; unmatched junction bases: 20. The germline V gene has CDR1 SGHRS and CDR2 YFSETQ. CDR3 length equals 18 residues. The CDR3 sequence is CASSPRSLSRGAIDEQFF. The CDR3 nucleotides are TGCGCCAGCAGCCCCCGAAGTCTTTCGCGGGGGGCCATCGATGAGCAGTTCTTC.

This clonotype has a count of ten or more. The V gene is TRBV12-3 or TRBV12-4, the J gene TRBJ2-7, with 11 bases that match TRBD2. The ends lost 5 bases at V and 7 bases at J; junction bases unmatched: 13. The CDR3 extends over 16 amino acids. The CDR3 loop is CASSPSGSGRAVEQYF. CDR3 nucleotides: TGTGCCAGCAGTCCTAGTGGTAGCGGGAGGGCGGTTGAGCAGTACTTC.

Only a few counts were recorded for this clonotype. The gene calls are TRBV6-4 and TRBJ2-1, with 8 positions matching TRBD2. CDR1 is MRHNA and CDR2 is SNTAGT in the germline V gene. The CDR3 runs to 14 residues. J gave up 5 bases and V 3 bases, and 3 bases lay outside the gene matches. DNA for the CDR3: TGTGCCAGCAGTGAGCGGGGGGTTAACAATGAGCAGTTCTTC. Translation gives CASSERGVNNEQFF.

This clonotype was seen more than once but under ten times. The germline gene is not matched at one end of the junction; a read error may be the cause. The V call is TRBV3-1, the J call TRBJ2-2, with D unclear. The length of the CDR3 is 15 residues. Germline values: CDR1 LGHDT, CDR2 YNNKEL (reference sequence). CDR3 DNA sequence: TGTGCCAGCAGCCAACGTTCATGGAACTCCGGGGAGCTGTTTTTT. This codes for CASSQRSWNSGELFF.

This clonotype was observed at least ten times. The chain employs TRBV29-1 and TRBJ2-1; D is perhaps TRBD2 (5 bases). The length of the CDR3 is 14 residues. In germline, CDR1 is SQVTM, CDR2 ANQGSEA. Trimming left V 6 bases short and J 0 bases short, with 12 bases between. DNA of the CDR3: TGCAGCGTCCCTAGCCCGAGCTCCTACAATGAGCAGTTCTTC. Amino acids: CSVPSPSSYNEQFF.

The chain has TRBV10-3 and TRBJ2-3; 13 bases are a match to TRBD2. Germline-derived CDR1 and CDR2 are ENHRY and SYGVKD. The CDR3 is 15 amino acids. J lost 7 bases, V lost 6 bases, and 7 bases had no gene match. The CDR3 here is CAISPRTSGSHTQYF. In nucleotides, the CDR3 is TGTGCCATCAGCCCAAGGACTAGCGGGAGTCATACGCAGTATTTT.

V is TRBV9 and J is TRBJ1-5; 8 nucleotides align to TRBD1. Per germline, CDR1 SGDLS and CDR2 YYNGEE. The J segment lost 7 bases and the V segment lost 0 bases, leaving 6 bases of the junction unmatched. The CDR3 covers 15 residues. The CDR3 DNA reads TGTGCCAGCAGCGTAGGTGGAGGGGACAGGCAGCCCCAGCATTTT. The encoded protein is CASSVGGGDRQPQHF.

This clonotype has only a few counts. CDR3 amino acids: CSASRSGRDEQFF. The CDR3 nucleotides read TGCAGTGCTAGCCGTTCAGGGAGGGATGAGCAGTTCTTC. The genes are TRBV20-1 and TRBJ2-1; 7 nucleotides align to TRBD2. The junction had 7 bases not matched to a gene; V was cut back by 3 bases and J by 8 bases. The CDR3 runs 13 residues. Per the germline V gene, CDR1 is DFQATT and CDR2 is SNEGSKA (reference sequence).

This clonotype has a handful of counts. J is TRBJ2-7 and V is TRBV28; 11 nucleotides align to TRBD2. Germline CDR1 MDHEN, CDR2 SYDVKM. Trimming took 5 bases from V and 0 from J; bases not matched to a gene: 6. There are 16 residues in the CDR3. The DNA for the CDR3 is TGTGCCAGCAGTCTCCGACTAGCGGGGAGCTCCTACGAGCAGTACTTC. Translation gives CASSLRLAGSSYEQYF.

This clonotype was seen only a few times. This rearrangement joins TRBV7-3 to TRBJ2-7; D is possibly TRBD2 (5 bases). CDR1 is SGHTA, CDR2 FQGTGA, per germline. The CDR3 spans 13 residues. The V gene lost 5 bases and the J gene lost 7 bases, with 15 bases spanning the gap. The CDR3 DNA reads TGTGCCAGCAGCCCGTCCCGGGGTTTTGAGCAGTACTTC. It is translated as CASSPSRGFEQYF.

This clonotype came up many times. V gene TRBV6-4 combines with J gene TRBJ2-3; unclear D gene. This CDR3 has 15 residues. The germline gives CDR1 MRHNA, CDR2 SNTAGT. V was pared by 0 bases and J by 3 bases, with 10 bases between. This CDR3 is CASSDSPNSTDTQYF. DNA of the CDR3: TGTGCCAGCAGTGACTCCCCAAACAGTACAGATACGCAGTATTTT.

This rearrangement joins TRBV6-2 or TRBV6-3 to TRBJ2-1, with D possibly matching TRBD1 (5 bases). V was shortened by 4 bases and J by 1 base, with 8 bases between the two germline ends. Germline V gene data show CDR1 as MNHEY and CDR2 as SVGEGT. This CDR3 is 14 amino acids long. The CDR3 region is CASSWAGSYNEQFF. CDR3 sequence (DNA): TGTGCCAGCAGTTGGGCAGGGTCCTACAATGAGCAGTTCTTC.